This T cell receptor (beta chain) was captured in a study of OX40 agonist ivuxolimab in advanced cancers. Study in general: The dose-escalation cohort had hepatocellular carcinoma, melanoma, renal cell or head and neck cancer. Findings of the study overall: Still undetermined is the antigen specificity of the expanded peripheral T cells.

Comment on this clone: What it binds is unknown.

Generated by immunoSEQ multiplex PCR, the TCRdb table keeps only in-frame clones and is missing some. The table includes approximately 86,000 clones, approximately 90% detected once. This TCR was recovered from an adult with an advanced solid tumor such as melanoma, head and neck, liver or kidney cancer. Here the sequenced sample was CD4+ or CD8+ T cells sorted from blood, taken in a trial of the OX40 agonist ivuxolimab.

The CDR3 region has the DNA TGCGCCAGCAGCTCCGCCGGGACAGGCACAGATACGCAGTATTTT. Its translation is CASSSAGTGTDTQYF. V and J are TRBV5-1 and TRBJ2-3, with 7 bases matching TRBD1. V was clipped by 3 bases and J by 1 base; unmatched bases: 5. Germline V gene data show CDR1 as SGHRS and CDR2 as YFSETQ. The CDR3 loop spans 15 amino acids.